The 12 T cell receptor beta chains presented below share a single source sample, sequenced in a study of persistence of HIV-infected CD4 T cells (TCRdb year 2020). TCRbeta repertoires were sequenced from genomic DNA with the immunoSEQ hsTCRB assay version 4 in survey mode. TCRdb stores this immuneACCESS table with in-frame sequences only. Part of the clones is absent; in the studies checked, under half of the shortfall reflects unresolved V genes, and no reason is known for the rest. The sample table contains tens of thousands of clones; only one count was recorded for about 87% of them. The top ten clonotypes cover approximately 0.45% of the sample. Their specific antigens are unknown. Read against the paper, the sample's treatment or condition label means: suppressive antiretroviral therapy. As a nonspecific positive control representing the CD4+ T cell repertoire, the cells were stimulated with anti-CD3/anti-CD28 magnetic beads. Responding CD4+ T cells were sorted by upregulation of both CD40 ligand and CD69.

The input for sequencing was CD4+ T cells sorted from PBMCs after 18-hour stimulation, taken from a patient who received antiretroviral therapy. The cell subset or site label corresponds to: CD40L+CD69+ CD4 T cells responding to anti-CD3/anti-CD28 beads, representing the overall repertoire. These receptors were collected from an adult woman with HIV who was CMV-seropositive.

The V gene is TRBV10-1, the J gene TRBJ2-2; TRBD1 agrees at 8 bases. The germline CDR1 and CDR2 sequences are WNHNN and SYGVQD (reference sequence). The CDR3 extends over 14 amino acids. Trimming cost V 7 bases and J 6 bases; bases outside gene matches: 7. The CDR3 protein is CASTFDRGSGELFF. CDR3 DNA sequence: TGCGCCAGCACCTTCGACAGGGGCTCCGGGGAGCTGTTTTTT.

As DNA, the CDR3 is TGTGCCAGCAGGGCTACCGTGGCGCGGGGGACTGAAGCTTTCTTT. Its protein is CASRATVARGTEAFF. The genes are TRBV3-1 (or the pseudogene TRBV3-2) and TRBJ1-1; D is possibly TRBD1 (5 bases). Germline loops: CDR1 LGHDT, CDR2 YNNKEL (reference sequence). Trimming removed 6 bases from V and 5 bases from J, with 19 bases in between. The CDR3 loop spans 15 amino acids.

The CDR3 nucleotides are TGTGCCAGCAGTTACTCGATAGGGGCTGGCTACACCTTC. Protein product: CASSYSIGAGYTF. The gene calls are TRBV6-5 and TRBJ1-2, with D possibly matching TRBD1 (5 bases). Per the germline V gene, CDR1 is MNHEY and CDR2 is SVGAGI. CDR3 length equals 13 residues. Between the trimmed V and J ends, which lost 0 bases and 7 bases, there was a span of 9 bases.

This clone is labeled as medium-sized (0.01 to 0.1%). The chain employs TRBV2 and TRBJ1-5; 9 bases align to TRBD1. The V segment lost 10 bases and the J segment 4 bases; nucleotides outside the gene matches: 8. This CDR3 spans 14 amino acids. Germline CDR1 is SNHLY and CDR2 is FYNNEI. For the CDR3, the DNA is TGTGCCACCGCTCCGGGACAGGGAAATCAGCCCCAGCATTTT. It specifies CATAPGQGNQPQHF.

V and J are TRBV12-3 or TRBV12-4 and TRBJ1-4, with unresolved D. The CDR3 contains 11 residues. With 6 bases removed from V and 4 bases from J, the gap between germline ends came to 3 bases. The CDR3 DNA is TGTGCCAGCAGCTATAATGAAAAACTGTTTTTT. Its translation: CASSYNEKLFF.

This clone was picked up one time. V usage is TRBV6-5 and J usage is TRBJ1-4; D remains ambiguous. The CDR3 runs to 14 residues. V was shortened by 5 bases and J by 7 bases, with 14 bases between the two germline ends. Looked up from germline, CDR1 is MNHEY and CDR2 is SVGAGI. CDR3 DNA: TGTGCCAGCAGTCCCACGGAGGCTGGTGAAAAACTGTTTTTT. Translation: CASSPTEAGEKLFF.

CDR3 amino acids: CASRPGQGPGFF. DNA of the CDR3: TGTGCCAGCCGACCGGGACAGGGCCCCGGGTTCTTT. The chain is built from TRBV6-5 and TRBJ1-1; TRBD1 matches at 9 bases. With 8 bases clipped from V and 14 bases from J, the junction kept 12 bases outside the gene matches. There are 12 residues in the CDR3. Germline V lookup: CDR1 MNHEY, CDR2 SVGAGI.

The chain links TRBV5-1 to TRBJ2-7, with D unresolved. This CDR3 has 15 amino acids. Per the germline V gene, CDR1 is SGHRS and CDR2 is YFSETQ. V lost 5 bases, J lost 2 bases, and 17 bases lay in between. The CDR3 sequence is CASSYDTMDPYEQYF. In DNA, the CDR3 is TGCGCCAGCAGTTATGACACAATGGATCCCTACGAGCAGTACTTC.

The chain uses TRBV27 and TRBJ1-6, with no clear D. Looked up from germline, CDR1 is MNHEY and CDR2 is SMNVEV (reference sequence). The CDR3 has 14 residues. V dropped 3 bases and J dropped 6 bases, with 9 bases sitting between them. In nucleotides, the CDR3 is TGTGCCAGCAGTTTGGCCAGTATTAATTCACCCCTCCACTTT. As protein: CASSLASINSPLHF.

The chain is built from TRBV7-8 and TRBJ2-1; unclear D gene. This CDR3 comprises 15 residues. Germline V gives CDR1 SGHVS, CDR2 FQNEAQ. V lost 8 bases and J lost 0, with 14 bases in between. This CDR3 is CASGLLGSSYNEQFF. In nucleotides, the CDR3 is TGTGCCAGCGGGTTGCTAGGTAGCTCCTACAATGAGCAGTTCTTC.

CDR3 residues: CASSPALSSGNTIYF. The CDR3 DNA reads as TGCGCCAGCAGTCCAGCTCTAAGCTCTGGAAACACCATATATTTT. The rearrangement links TRBV5-1 to TRBJ1-3; D uncertain. V shed 5 bases and J shed 0 bases, with 12 bases lying between them. CDR1 and CDR2 (germline): SGHRS, YFSETQ. The CDR3 is 15 residues long.

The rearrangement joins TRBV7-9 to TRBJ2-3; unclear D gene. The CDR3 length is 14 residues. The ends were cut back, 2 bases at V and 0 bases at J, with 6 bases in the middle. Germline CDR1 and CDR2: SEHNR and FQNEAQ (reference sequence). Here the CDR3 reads CASSLSTSTDTQYF. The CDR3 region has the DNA TGTGCCAGCAGCTTAAGCACAAGCACAGATACGCAGTATTTT.